Listed here are 3 T cell receptor beta chains from one sample, sequenced in a study of T cells in narcolepsy. This table comes from immunoSEQ multiplex PCR, and its TCRdb copy is limited to in-frame clones, with some not included. The table shows some 16,000 clones, with approximately 77% occurring only once. The sequencing input was CD45RA- memory CD8+ T cells from PBMCs. These receptors were taken from a human donor with narcolepsy.

The V call is TRBV7-8, the J call TRBJ1-2, with D unresolved. Trimming removed 6 bases from V and 6 bases from J, with 17 bases in between. The germline CDR1 and CDR2 sequences are SGHVS and FQNEAQ. This CDR3 region has 14 residues. CDR3 in amino acids: CASSLNRAPDGYTF. The CDR3, as DNA: TGTGCCAGCAGTCTGAACCGGGCCCCTGATGGCTACACCTTC.

The rearrangement uses TRBV5-6 and TRBJ1-1; TRBD1 might be the D (5 bases). V gave up 6 bases and J gave up 0 bases, with 15 bases separating them. Germline V gene data show CDR1 as SGHDT and CDR2 as YYEEEE. CDR3 size: 15 residues. The CDR3 loop is CASIDGGSMNTEAFF. The CDR3 DNA follows: TGTGCCAGCATCGATGGGGGGAGCATGAACACTGAAGCTTTCTTT.

Details on this clone: This sample also contains other DNA sequences that code for the same CDR3. This rearrangement joins TRBV7-9 to TRBJ2-1; D is possibly TRBD2 (5 bases). The CDR3 sequence is 14 residues long. The V end was cut by 0 bases, the J end by 3 bases, with 6 bases between. Germline values: CDR1 SEHNR, CDR2 FQNEAQ (reference sequence). CDR3 DNA sequence: TGTGCCAGCAGCTTAGCGGGGAGCTACAATGAGCAGTTCTTC. As protein: CASSLAGSYNEQFF.